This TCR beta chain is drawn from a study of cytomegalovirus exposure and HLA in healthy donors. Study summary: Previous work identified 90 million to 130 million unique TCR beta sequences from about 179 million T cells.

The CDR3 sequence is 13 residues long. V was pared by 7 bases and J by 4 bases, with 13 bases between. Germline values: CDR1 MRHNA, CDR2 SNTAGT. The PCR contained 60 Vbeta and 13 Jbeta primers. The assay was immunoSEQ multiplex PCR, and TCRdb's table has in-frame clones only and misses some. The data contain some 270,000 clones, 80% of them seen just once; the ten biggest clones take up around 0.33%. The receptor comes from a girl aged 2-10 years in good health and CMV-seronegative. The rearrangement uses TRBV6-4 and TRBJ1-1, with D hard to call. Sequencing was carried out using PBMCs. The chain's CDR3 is CASKSGDGTEAFF. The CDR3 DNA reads TGTGCCAGCAAATCCGGGGATGGCACTGAAGCTTTCTTT.